This T cell receptor beta chain was sequenced in a study of response to subunit inactivated influenza vaccine. Findings and caveats of the study: Seasonal influenza vaccination, on each occasion, was suggested by the authors to recruit few new T cells.

TCRdb re-derived calls from the RT-PCR reads in MiXCR, one entry per CDR3 protein. The table shows roughly 790,000 distinct CDR3 sequences, with about 20% occurring only once. V was shortened by 4 bases and J by 5 bases, with 12 bases between the two germline ends. The CDR3 length is 13 residues. CDR1 is SGHRS and CDR2 is YFSETQ in the germline V gene. This clonotype has more than one count but fewer than ten. The antigen is unknown. This clonotype was sampled from a man aged 50 to 60 who received an inactivated influenza vaccine. The specimen comprised PBMCs from blood, sampled about 5 days after vaccination. This chain links TRBV5-1 with TRBJ2-5; D unclear. The CDR3 DNA is TGCGCCAGCAGCACGACCCGACGGGAGACCCAGTACTTC. Translation: CASSTTRRETQYF.